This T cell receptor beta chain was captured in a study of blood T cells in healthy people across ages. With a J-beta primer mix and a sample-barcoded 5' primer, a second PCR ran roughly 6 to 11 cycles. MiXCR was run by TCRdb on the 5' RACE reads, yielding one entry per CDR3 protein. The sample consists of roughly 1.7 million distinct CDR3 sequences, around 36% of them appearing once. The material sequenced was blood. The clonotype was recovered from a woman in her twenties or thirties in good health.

The CDR3: CASSLSTGVSYNEQFF. The CDR3 coding sequence is TGTGCCAGCAGTTTATCGACGGGAGTGAGCTACAATGAGCAGTTCTTC. The chain couples TRBV27 to TRBJ2-1; the D gene is possibly TRBD2 (6 bases). The CDR3 totals 16 residues. Trimming shortened V by 0 bases and J by 3 bases, and 12 bases separated the two germline ends. The germline V gene has CDR1 MNHEY and CDR2 SMNVEV (reference sequence).